The 20 T cell receptor beta chains listed next were all sequenced from one sample in a study of T cells in Graves' hyperthyroidism and ophthalmopathy. RNA transcripts yielded amplified TCR beta CDR3 regions. TCR CDR3 regions were first amplified by RT-PCR with HTBI primers. MiXCR, applied by TCRdb to the multiplex PCR reads, yields one record per CDR3 protein. The table lists approximately 400,000 distinct CDR3 sequences, less than 20% of them singletons, with 40% in the top ten. What was sequenced was blood. Source of these receptors: a young man with Graves' ophthalmopathy.

This clonotype was seen many times. The chain joins TRBV2 to TRBJ1-1; D unclear. Germline V gene sequence: CDR1 SNHLY, CDR2 FYNNEI. The CDR3 is made up of 12 amino acids. The V end was cut by 4 bases, the J end by 1 base, with 4 bases between. The CDR3, as DNA: TGTGCCAGCAGTGGTCCGAACACTGAAGCTTTCTTT. Translated, it gives CASSGPNTEAFF. Looking up the rest from reference TRBV2 and TRBJ1-1 gives the full variable domain: EPEVTQTPSHQVTQMGQEVILRCVPISNHLYFYWYRQILGQKVEFLVSFYNNEISEKSEIFDDQFSVERPDGSNFTLKIRSTKLEDSAMYFCASSGPNTEAFFGQGTRLTVV.

A word on this clonotype: A read error may produce the germline difference seen at one junction end. This chain joins TRBV4-1 and TRBJ2-5, with 12 bases that match TRBD2. Germline CDR1 reads MGHRA; CDR2 reads YSYEKL. The CDR3 is 21 amino acids. CDR3 protein: CASSSLVGLAGTRMYQETQYF. In DNA form, the CDR3 reads TGTGCCAGCAGCTCCCTTGTAGGACTAGCGGGAACCAGAATGTACCAAGAGACCCAGTACTTC.

This clonotype has just one count. The chain links TRBV15 to TRBJ2-5; D remains unclear. Near its end, the DNA agrees better with TRBJ2-1, so the J call may be wrong. Germline CDR1 reads LNHNV; CDR2 reads YYDKDF (reference sequence). CDR3 length equals 14 residues. The CDR3 bases are TGTGCCACCAGCGCCCTCAGGAGACAAGAGACCCAGTTCTTC. It translates to CATSALRRQETQFF.

This clonotype was recorded at least ten times. The chain links TRBV27 to TRBJ1-1; no definite D call. Looked up from germline, CDR1 is MNHEY and CDR2 is SMNVEV (reference sequence). V lost 6 bases and J lost 0, with 17 bases in between. This CDR3 region has 16 residues. Here the CDR3 reads CASRQNRGRLNTEAFF. CDR3 sequence (DNA): TGTGCCAGCAGACAAAACCGCGGACGGCTGAACACTGAAGCTTTCTTT.

This clonotype appeared a few times. V gene TRBV4-2 combines with J gene TRBJ2-5; 8 bases agree with TRBD1. The V and J ends lost 3 bases and 3 bases, in that order; junction bases with no gene match: 0. The CDR3 length is 13 residues. Germline V gene data show CDR1 as LGHNA and CDR2 as YNFKEQ. CDR3 sequence (DNA): TGTGCCAGCAGCCAGACAGGGGAAGAGACCCAGTACTTC. Translating it yields CASSQTGEETQYF.

This clonotype has at least ten counts. This chain connects TRBV28 to TRBJ1-5; TRBD1 aligns across 7 bases. CDR3 length: 16 residues. Germline V gene sequence: CDR1 MDHEN, CDR2 SYDVKM. J lost 2 bases, V lost 7 bases, and 11 bases had no gene match. CDR3 bases: TGTGCCAGCATAGAGGGGGCCGCGGTCGGCAATCAGCCCCAGCATTTT. Protein product: CASIEGAAVGNQPQHF.

This clonotype appeared a few times. The J gene is TRBJ2-3, the V gene TRBV27, with D unclear. Germline lookup yields CDR1 MNHEY and CDR2 SMNVEV (reference sequence). The CDR3 covers 9 residues. V was shortened by 8 bases and J by 8 bases, with 5 bases between the two germline ends. The CDR3 sequence is CASGVTQYF. CDR3 coding DNA: TGTGCCAGCGGGGTTACGCAGTATTTT.

This clonotype was detected ten times or more. The V and J genes are TRBV12-3 or TRBV12-4 and TRBJ1-2; maybe TRBD1 (6 bases). The CDR3 has 12 amino acids. V lost 6 bases to trimming and J lost 7 bases, with 12 bases between them. DNA of the CDR3: TGTGCCAGCAGCCAGACAGGCTTTGGCTACACCTTC. Residues: CASSQTGFGYTF.

This clonotype has a count of ten or more. Written as DNA, the CDR3 is TGTGCCAGCATTCGTCAGGGAAGCGCTGAAGCTTTCTTT. Its protein is CASIRQGSAEAFF. This chain connects TRBV2 to TRBJ1-1, with D maybe TRBD1 (5 bases). Trimming pared 7 bases from V and 6 bases from J, leaving 15 bases between. Germline CDR1 reads SNHLY; CDR2 reads FYNNEI. This CDR3 spans 13 amino acids.

In this sample, this clonotype turned up many times. The chain is built from TRBV12-3 or TRBV12-4 and TRBJ1-2, with D tentatively TRBD1 (6 bases). There are 14 residues in the CDR3. V lost 7 bases, J lost 3 bases, and 15 bases lay in between. DNA of the CDR3: TGTGCCAGCACCCCCAGTGGGGGCTACTATGGCTACACCTTC. Encoded protein: CASTPSGGYYGYTF.

The sample holds many counts of this clonotype. The gene calls are TRBV11-2 and TRBJ2-2; possibly TRBD2 for D (6 bases). The V end lost 7 bases, the J end lost 5 bases, and 11 bases lay between the germline ends. Germline V gene sequence: CDR1 SGHAT, CDR2 FQNNGV. The CDR3 has 13 residues. CDR3 nucleotide sequence: TGTGCCAGCATGGAGGCGGGGACCGGGGAGCTGTTTTTT. As protein: CASMEAGTGELFF.

This clonotype was counted at least ten times. This chain uses TRBV5-5 with TRBJ1-2; 8 bases map to TRBD1. The CDR3 extends over 14 amino acids. V dropped 3 bases and J dropped 8; count of bases not matched to a gene: 9. CDR1 is SGHKS and CDR2 is YYEKEE in the germline V gene (reference sequence). The CDR3 DNA reads as TGTGCCAGCAGCTCACCCGGACAGGGACGGGGCTACACCTTC. Translated: CASSSPGQGRGYTF.

This clonotype showed up just a few times. The rearrangement uses TRBV12-5 and TRBJ2-5; no firm D call. The V gene lost 1 base and the J gene lost 4 bases, with 4 bases spanning the gap. Germline V lookup: CDR1 LGHNT, CDR2 FRNRAP. The CDR3 spans 12 residues. The CDR3 spells CASGLAPETQYF. CDR3 coding DNA: TGTGCTAGTGGTTTGGCCCCAGAGACCCAGTACTTC.

Only a few counts were recorded for this clonotype. The chain has TRBV7-8 and TRBJ2-1, with D possibly matching TRBD2 (6 bases). This CDR3 contains 15 residues. Germline lookup yields CDR1 SGHVS and CDR2 FQNEAQ. V lost 4 bases, J lost 2 bases, and 12 bases lay in between. In nucleotides, the CDR3 is TGTGCCAGCAGCTGGGGGGACGGGACCTACAATGAGCAGTTCTTC. Amino acids: CASSWGDGTYNEQFF.

This clonotype occurred many times. The chain employs TRBV5-1 and TRBJ2-5, with a tentative D call TRBD1 (5 bases). Trimming removed 1 base from V and 5 bases from J, with 9 bases in between. The CDR3 is 13 amino acids. The germline CDR1 and CDR2 sequences are SGHRS and YFSETQ. The CDR3 coding sequence is TGCGCCAGCAGCTTGCAGGGTCGGGAGACCCAGTACTTC. As protein: CASSLQGRETQYF.

The table lists this clonotype with many counts. This chain uses TRBV14 with TRBJ1-1; TRBD1 might be the D (6 bases). V dropped 5 bases and J dropped 1 base, with 17 bases sitting between them. The CDR3 sequence is 16 residues long. Germline V gene data show CDR1 as SGHDN and CDR2 as FVKESK. Here the CDR3 reads CASSSLPGQQNTEAFF. The CDR3 DNA reads as TGTGCCAGCAGCTCCCTTCCGGGACAACAGAACACTGAAGCTTTCTTT.

This chain uses TRBV6-1 with TRBJ2-5; D is possibly TRBD1 (6 bases). CDR1 and CDR2 from the germline V gene are MNHNS and SASEGT. Trimming took 5 bases from V and 5 from J, leaving 15 bases between them. This CDR3 contains 14 residues. DNA of the CDR3: TGTGCCAGCAGTTCCACAGAGGGGGTGGAGACCCAGTACTTC. Its protein is CASSSTEGVETQYF.

At least ten counts were recorded for this clonotype. V and J are TRBV11-2 and TRBJ2-1; D remains unclear. V lost 2 bases to trimming and J lost 3 bases, with 8 bases between them. The CDR3 spans 14 residues. The V gene's germline CDR1 is SGHAT and CDR2 FQNNGV. In nucleotides, the CDR3 is TGTGCCAGCAGCTTACTCGGTAACTACAATGAGCAGTTCTTC. Its translation: CASSLLGNYNEQFF. The entire variable domain, with the rest obtained from reference TRBV11-2 and TRBJ2-1, is as follows: EAGVAQSPRYKIIEKRQSVAFWCNPISGHATLYWYQQILGQGPKLLIQFQNNGVVDDSQLPKDRFSAERLKGVDSTLKIQPAKLEDSAVYLCASSLLGNYNEQFFGPGTRLTVL.

This clonotype was detected a few times. J is TRBJ2-5 and V is TRBV4-1; no reliable D call. This CDR3 spans 13 amino acids. Trimming took 0 bases from V and 3 from J, leaving 5 bases between them. From germline, CDR1 is MGHRA and CDR2 YSYEKL. The CDR3 loop is CASSQDWEETQYF. DNA for the CDR3: TGCGCCAGCAGCCAAGATTGGGAAGAGACCCAGTACTTC.

The chain links TRBV20-1 to TRBJ1-2, with a tentative D call TRBD1 (6 bases). V lost 6 bases, J lost 7 bases, and 12 bases lay in between. This CDR3 is built from 11 residues. Germline CDR1 DFQATT, CDR2 SNEGSKA (reference sequence). As DNA, the CDR3 is TGCAGTGCGGGACATTCAATTGGCTACACCTTC. It yields the protein CSAGHSIGYTF.